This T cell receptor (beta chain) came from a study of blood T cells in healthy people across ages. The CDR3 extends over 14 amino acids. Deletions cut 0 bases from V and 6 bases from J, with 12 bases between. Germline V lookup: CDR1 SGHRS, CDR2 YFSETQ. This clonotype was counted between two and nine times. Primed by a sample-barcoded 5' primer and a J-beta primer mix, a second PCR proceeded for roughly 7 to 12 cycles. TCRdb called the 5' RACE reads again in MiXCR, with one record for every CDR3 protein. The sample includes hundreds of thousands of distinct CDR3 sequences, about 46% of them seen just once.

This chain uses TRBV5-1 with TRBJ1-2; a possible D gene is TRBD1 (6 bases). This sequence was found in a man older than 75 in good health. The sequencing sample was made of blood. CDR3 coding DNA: TGCGCCAGCAGCTTGGGCAGGGGTGTAAATGGCTACACCTTC. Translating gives CASSLGRGVNGYTF.